This T cell receptor beta chain was captured in a study of cytomegalovirus exposure and HLA in healthy donors. Study context: An earlier analysis found around 120 million unique TCR beta sequences from 150 million to 200 million T cells.

The germline V gene encodes CDR1 MNHNS and CDR2 SASEGT. The CDR3 runs 12 residues. Deletions cut 6 bases from V and 6 bases from J, with 12 bases between. Regarding the study as a whole: In presence/absence analyses, roughly uniform sequencing depth across donors was assumed. What a later analysis reportedly showed was that an Asian-associated ancestry cluster had fewer N-insertions than the approximately 700-donor mean.

Note on this clone: Its antigen is undetermined.

The PCR had 60 Vbeta and 13 Jbeta primers. Produced via immunoSEQ multiplex PCR; TCRdb's table is partial and in-frame only. The sample has roughly 180,000 clones, approximately 84% seen once. The V call is TRBV6-1, the J call TRBJ2-7, with a tentative D call TRBD1 (6 bases). This receptor was taken from a female donor in good health and CMV-seronegative. Sequencing used PBMCs. The CDR3 sequence is CASRLNRAEQYF. CDR3 coding DNA: TGTGCCAGCAGACTCAACAGGGCCGAGCAGTACTTC.